What follows are 24 T cell receptor beta chains derived from one specimen sequenced in a study of T cell responses to AZD1222 COVID-19 vaccine. Some clones are missing from TCRdb's copy, which holds only in-frame ones; the method was immunoSEQ multiplex PCR. This table holds about 56,000 clones, roughly three quarters found once. Sequencing was performed on peripheral blood, taken 28 days after the second AZD1222 dose. These TCRs come from an adult who received the AZD1222 COVID-19 vaccine.

This chain uses TRBV7-2 with TRBJ1-2; tentative D call: TRBD1 (6 bases). Germline lookup yields CDR1 SGHTA and CDR2 FQGNSA. V gave up 5 bases and J gave up 4 bases, with 14 bases separating them. The CDR3 runs 14 residues. CDR3 in amino acids: CASSPYRATYGYTF. The DNA of the CDR3 is TGTGCCAGCAGCCCGTACAGGGCAACCTATGGCTACACCTTC.

V usage is TRBV5-1 and J usage is TRBJ1-1; 8 positions match TRBD1. Germline V lookup: CDR1 SGHRS, CDR2 YFSETQ. CDR3 size: 22 residues. The V gene end was trimmed by 0 bases and the J gene end by 0 bases; junction bases not matched to a gene: 22. CDR3 nucleotide sequence: TGCGCCAGCAGCTTGGTTGGGGCAGGGGGCTTACGAGGTTCAATCATGAACACTGAAGCTTTCTTT. This sequence encodes CASSLVGAGGLRGSIMNTEAFF.

The chain recombines TRBV6-2 or TRBV6-3 with TRBJ2-5; perhaps D is TRBD1 or TRBD2 (6 bases each). Germline CDR1 reads MNHEY; CDR2 reads SVGEGT. Trimming pared 5 bases from V and 5 bases from J, leaving 15 bases between. The CDR3 is 14 amino acids. DNA for the CDR3: TGTGCCAGCAGTAGTACAGGGAGGTGGGAGACCCAGTACTTC. Protein: CASSSTGRWETQYF.

This clone was observed once. J is TRBJ2-4 and V is TRBV5-6; 15 positions match TRBD2. This CDR3 is built from 18 residues. J was trimmed by 3 bases and V by 4 bases; bases with no gene match: 8. CDR1 and CDR2 from the germline V gene are SGHDT and YYEEEE. CDR3 region: CASSRTSGGAAVKNIQYF. The CDR3 DNA is TGTGCCAGCAGCCGGACTAGCGGGGGGGCCGCCGTCAAAAACATTCAGTACTTC.

The genes are TRBV2 and TRBJ1-4, with unresolved D. The V and J ends lost 6 bases and 8 bases respectively, with 13 bases between them. CDR3 length: 13 residues. The V gene's germline CDR1 is SNHLY and CDR2 FYNNEI. This chain's CDR3 is CASSGRVGEKLFF. For the CDR3, the DNA is TGTGCCAGCAGCGGCCGGGTGGGGGAAAAACTGTTTTTT.

The V call is TRBV5-4, the J call TRBJ2-1; TRBD1 might be the D (5 bases). Trimming stripped 1 base from V and 10 bases from J, with 15 bases between. The CDR3 is 14 residues long. Germline loops: CDR1 SGHNT, CDR2 YYREEE (reference sequence). The CDR3 bases are TGTGCCAGCAGCTTGCGTCAGGGTAGTGGGGAGCAGTTCTTC. Its translation is CASSLRQGSGEQFF. Together with reference TRBV5-4 and TRBJ2-1, the CDR3 gives the full variable domain: ETGVTQSPTHLIKTRGQQVTLRCSSQSGHNTVSWYQQALGQGPQFIFQYYREEENGRGNFPPRFSGLQFPNYSSELNVNALELDDSALYLCASSLRQGSGEQFFGPGTRLTVL.

This clone has just a few counts. The V and J genes are TRBV5-6 and TRBJ2-4; 7 nucleotides line up with TRBD1. With 2 bases clipped from V and 8 bases from J, the junction kept 4 bases outside the gene matches. Germline CDR1 reads SGHDT; CDR2 reads YYEEEE. This CDR3 comprises 13 residues. CDR3 residues: CASSLTGVHIQYF. The CDR3 DNA reads as TGTGCCAGCAGCTTAACAGGGGTCCACATTCAGTACTTC. The whole variable domain, filled in from reference TRBV5-6 and TRBJ2-4, reads DAGVTQSPTHLIKTRGQQVTLRCSPKSGHDTVSWYQQALGQGPQFIFQYYEEEERQRGNFPDRFSGHQFPNYSSELNVNALLLGDSALYLCASSLTGVHIQYFGAGTRLSVL.

This clone was detected ten times or more. This chain joins TRBV11-2 and TRBJ2-7; 8 positions match TRBD1. The ends lost 4 bases at V and 2 bases at J; junction bases unmatched: 4. Germline CDR1 SGHAT, CDR2 FQNNGV. This CDR3 is 14 amino acids long. Written as DNA, the CDR3 is TGTGCCAGCAGCTCCCCGGACAGGGCCTACGAGCAGTACTTC. Its translation: CASSSPDRAYEQYF.

This chain connects TRBV7-9 to TRBJ1-4; 10 bases map to TRBD1. With V trimmed by 7 bases and J by 8 bases, 10 bases remained unmatched. CDR1 is SEHNR, CDR2 FQNEAQ, per germline (reference sequence). This CDR3 has 15 residues. The CDR3 DNA follows: TGTGCCAGCATCATATCGGGGACAGGGGTGGAAAAACTGTTTTTT. This encodes CASIISGTGVEKLFF.

This chain connects TRBV7-2 to TRBJ1-1; TRBD1 is a possible D gene (5 bases). The CDR3 length is 13 residues. Germline-derived CDR1 and CDR2 are SGHTA and FQGNSA. V was shortened by 4 bases and J by 2 bases, with 8 bases between the two germline ends. The DNA of the CDR3 is TGTGCCAGCAGCTCCACAGGAAACACTGAAGCTTTCTTT. Residues: CASSSTGNTEAFF.

This chain connects TRBV6-5 to TRBJ2-2, with a tentative D call TRBD1 (5 bases). The germline V gene encodes CDR1 MNHEY and CDR2 SVGAGI. The CDR3 loop spans 15 amino acids. V was clipped by 5 bases and J by 6 bases, with 16 bases between them. In DNA, the CDR3 is TGTGCCAGCAGTAGCCAGGGTTGGGGATCCGGGGAGCTGTTTTTT. Amino acids: CASSSQGWGSGELFF.

The CDR3 bases are TGTGCCAGCAGCCAAGGAGGACAGGGGATTGAAAAACTGTTTTTT. Translating gives CASSQGGQGIEKLFF. The J gene is TRBJ1-4, the V gene TRBV4-2, with 9 positions matching TRBD1. The CDR3 length is 15 residues. V trimming: 1 base; J trimming: 7 bases; junction bases outside the gene matches: 4. Germline V gene data show CDR1 as LGHNA and CDR2 as YNFKEQ.

The rearrangement joins TRBV5-1 to TRBJ2-4; D is uncertain. The CDR3 totals 15 residues. CDR1 and CDR2 (germline): SGHRS, YFSETQ. Trimming removed 3 bases at V and 0 bases at J, with 10 bases between. CDR3 protein: CASSSGESAKNIQYF. The CDR3 nucleotides read TGCGCCAGCAGCTCGGGTGAATCAGCCAAAAACATTCAGTACTTC.

This clone was counted a few times. The chain couples TRBV24-1 to TRBJ2-2, with D perhaps assigned TRBD1 or TRBD2 (6 bases each). The CDR3 runs to 15 residues. From germline, CDR1 is KGHDR and CDR2 SFDVKD. The germline V and J ends were trimmed by 4 bases and 7 bases, with 15 bases remaining between them. The CDR3 nucleotides are TGTGCCACCAGTGACCCCGGGGGCGGTAACGGGGAGCTGTTTTTT. As protein: CATSDPGGGNGELFF.

A note on this clone: Distinct nucleotide sequences in the sample also encode this CDR3. The chain employs TRBV5-1 and TRBJ1-2; D gene unclear. Germline V gene data show CDR1 as SGHRS and CDR2 as YFSETQ. Trimming shortened V by 4 bases and J by 4 bases, and 5 bases separated the two germline ends. The CDR3 is 11 residues long. The CDR3 reads CASSEGYGYTF. CDR3 nucleotide sequence: TGCGCCAGCAGCGAGGGCTATGGCTACACCTTC.

This chain connects TRBV15 to TRBJ2-7, with D maybe TRBD1 (5 bases). The CDR3 length is 14 residues. Looked up from germline, CDR1 is LNHNV and CDR2 is YYDKDF (reference sequence). V dropped 4 bases and J dropped 6 bases, with 16 bases sitting between them. The CDR3: CATSTMDTASEQYF. The CDR3 bases are TGTGCCACCAGCACGATGGACACGGCGAGCGAGCAGTACTTC. The full variable domain, in which reference TRBV15 and TRBJ2-7 provide the parts outside the CDR3, is DAMVIQNPRYQVTQFGKPVTLSCSQTLNHNVMYWYQQKSSQAPKLLFHYYDKDFNNEADTPDNFQSRRPNTSFCFLDIRSPGLGDTAMYLCATSTMDTASEQYFGPGTRLTVT.

The chain carries TRBV27 and TRBJ1-4, with a tentative D call TRBD1 (5 bases). The V end was cut by 5 bases, the J end by 8 bases, with 15 bases between. The germline CDR1 and CDR2 sequences are MNHEY and SMNVEV (reference sequence). The CDR3 contains 14 residues. Here the CDR3 reads CASSRKTTAEKLFF. In nucleotides, the CDR3 is TGTGCCAGCAGTCGTAAAACGACAGCGGAAAAACTGTTTTTT.

This clone has only a few counts. The gene calls are TRBV19 and TRBJ1-6, with 7 bases lining up with TRBD1. Germline CDR1 LNHDA, CDR2 SQIVND (reference sequence). The CDR3 is 12 residues long. Germline trimming cut 7 bases from V and 7 bases from J; bases unmatched to any gene: 1. CDR3 bases: TGTGCCAGTACACAGGGGAATTCACCCCTCCACTTT. This sequence encodes CASTQGNSPLHF.

This clone showed up just once. V and J are TRBV9 and TRBJ1-2; perhaps TRBD1 as D (6 bases). Germline CDR1 SGDLS, CDR2 YYNGEE. With 2 bases removed from V and 5 bases from J, the gap between germline ends came to 19 bases. CDR3 size: 16 residues. As DNA, the CDR3 is TGTGCCAGCAGCGTTCAGGGGAGCCAGTCCGGGTATGGCTACACCTTC. This translates into CASSVQGSQSGYGYTF.

The chain combines TRBV3-1 (or the pseudogene TRBV3-2) with TRBJ2-2; no definite D call. In germline, CDR1 is LGHDT, CDR2 YNNKEL (reference sequence). The ends were cut back, 0 bases at V and 4 bases at J, with 15 bases in the middle. This CDR3 has 17 residues. The CDR3 spells CASSQEKKGRGTGELFF. CDR3 in DNA: TGTGCCAGCAGCCAAGAAAAGAAAGGACGAGGCACCGGGGAGCTGTTTTTT.

The rearrangement joins TRBV28 to TRBJ2-1; maybe TRBD1 (5 bases). This CDR3 comprises 13 residues. Germline loops: CDR1 MDHEN, CDR2 SYDVKM. Trimming removed 9 bases at V and 2 bases at J, with 11 bases between. CDR3 bases: TGTGCCAGTTTGGGGCATCCCTACAATGAGCAGTTCTTC. It encodes CASLGHPYNEQFF.

This clone occurred a few times. The V gene is TRBV14, the J gene TRBJ1-1; D possibly corresponds to TRBD1 (5 bases). Trimming took 6 bases from V and 11 from J, leaving 16 bases between them. This CDR3 is built from 12 residues. Per germline, CDR1 SGHDN and CDR2 FVKESK. The CDR3 sequence is CASRFTQGEAFF. CDR3 in DNA: TGTGCCAGCAGATTTACGCAGGGTGAGGCTTTCTTT. Filled out from reference TRBV14 and TRBJ1-1, the complete variable domain reads EAGVTQFPSHSVIEKGQTVTLRCDPISGHDNLYWYRRVMGKEIKFLLHFVKESKQDESGMPNNRFLAERTGGTYSTLKVQPAELEDSGVYFCASRFTQGEAFFGQGTRLTVV.

The rearrangement links TRBV7-9 to TRBJ2-3; D gene unclear. V was clipped by 4 bases and J by 0 bases, with 8 bases between them. Germline V gene data show CDR1 as SEHNR and CDR2 as FQNEAQ (reference sequence). The CDR3 is made up of 14 amino acids. CDR3 nucleotides: TGTGCCAGCAGCTCCTCTATAAGCACAGATACGCAGTATTTT. Its protein is CASSSSISTDTQYF.

The rearrangement links TRBV6-2 or TRBV6-3 to TRBJ1-2; D call uncertain. V lost 4 bases and J lost 3, with 6 bases in between. Germline V lookup: CDR1 MNHEY, CDR2 SVGEGT. This CDR3 is built from 12 residues. The DNA for the CDR3 is TGTGCCAGCAGTTGGACCGACTATGGCTACACCTTC. The encoded protein is CASSWTDYGYTF.